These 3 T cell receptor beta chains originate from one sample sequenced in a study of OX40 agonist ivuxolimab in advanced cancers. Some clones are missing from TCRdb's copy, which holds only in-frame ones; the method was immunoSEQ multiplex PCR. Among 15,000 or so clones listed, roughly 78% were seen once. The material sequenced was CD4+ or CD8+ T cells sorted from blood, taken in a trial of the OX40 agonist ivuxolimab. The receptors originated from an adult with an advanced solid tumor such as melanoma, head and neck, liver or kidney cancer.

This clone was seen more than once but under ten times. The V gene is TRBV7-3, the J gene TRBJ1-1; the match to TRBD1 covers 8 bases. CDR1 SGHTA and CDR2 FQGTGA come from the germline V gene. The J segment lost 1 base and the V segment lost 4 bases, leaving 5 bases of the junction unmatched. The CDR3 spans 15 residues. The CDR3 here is CASSSGQGPNTEAFF. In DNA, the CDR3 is TGTGCCAGCAGCTCAGGACAGGGACCGAACACTGAAGCTTTCTTT.

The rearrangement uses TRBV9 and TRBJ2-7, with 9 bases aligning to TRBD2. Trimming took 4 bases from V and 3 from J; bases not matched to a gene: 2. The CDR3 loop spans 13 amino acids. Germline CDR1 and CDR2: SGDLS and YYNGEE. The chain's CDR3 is CASSRAGGYEQYF. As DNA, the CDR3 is TGTGCCAGCAGCAGAGCGGGAGGCTACGAGCAGTACTTC.

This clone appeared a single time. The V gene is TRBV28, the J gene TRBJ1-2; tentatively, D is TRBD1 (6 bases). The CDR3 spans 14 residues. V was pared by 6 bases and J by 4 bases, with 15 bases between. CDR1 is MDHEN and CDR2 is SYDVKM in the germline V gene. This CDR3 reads CASSPETGRYGYTF. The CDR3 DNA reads TGTGCCAGCAGCCCAGAGACAGGCCGCTATGGCTACACCTTC.